Listed below are T cell receptor beta chains from one sample, sequenced in a study of regulatory T cells in long-lasting Graves disease. Each CDR3 protein gets one entry after TCRdb re-called the multiplex PCR reads with MiXCR. This table has 500,000 to 700,000 distinct CDR3 sequences, about 30% appearing once. This specimen was peripheral blood mononuclear cells (PBMCs), taken when the disease was refractory, from a patient treated with antithyroid drugs. All receptors derive from a female donor with Graves disease. Both conserved end residues are part of each CDR3. D genes are given only for firm matches.

d_call	v_call	j_call	cdr3_aa
.	TRBV5-1	TRBJ2-2	CASSRDPKGTGELFF
TRBD1	TRBV2	TRBJ1-2	CADNFDRGSDGYTF
TRBD2	TRBV12-3/TRBV12-4	TRBJ2-7	CASRGRGTSGRSTYEQYF
.	TRBV7-2	TRBJ1-1	CASSFGPANTEAFF
.	TRBV6-2/TRBV6-3	TRBJ1-1	CASKRRVDTEAFF
TRBD1	TRBV2	TRBJ1-2	CASSRGQGLRGYTF
.	TRBV12-3/TRBV12-4	TRBJ1-1	CASSFGAGAGAFF
.	TRBV12-3/TRBV12-4	TRBJ2-7	CASSLAGSGFSYEQYF
.	TRBV5-5	TRBJ1-6	CASSPNLGQGSGSSPLHF
.	TRBV3-1	TRBJ2-5	CASSQMGETQYF
.	TRBV9	TRBJ1-6	CASGADGGPWSPLHF
TRBD1	TRBV7-2	TRBJ1-2	CASSLVGGQGTYGYTF
TRBD1	TRBV28	TRBJ1-1	CASNGAGTGGREAFF
TRBD1	TRBV7-2	TRBJ1-1	CASSLPPGQGAEAFF
TRBD1	TRBV5-4	TRBJ2-4	CASSLRQGLAKNIQYF
.	TRBV12-5	TRBJ1-3	CASGSNLGNTIYF
.	TRBV12-3/TRBV12-4	TRBJ2-2	CASSASVGTGELFF
TRBD1	TRBV18	TRBJ1-5	CASSPTGTDQPQHF
.	TRBV6-1	TRBJ1-4	CASSEGTTNEKLFF
TRBD2	TRBV13	TRBJ2-5	CASSLAGGTQETQYF
TRBD1	TRBV28	TRBJ1-5	CASSQTGGEWDQPQHF
.	TRBV28	TRBJ1-1	CASSPLGGRDDEAFF
.	TRBV10-1	TRBJ2-5	CASSDGQETQYF
TRBD1	TRBV29-1	TRBJ2-2	CSVSTGTGLTRTGELFF
.	TRBV28	TRBJ1-2	CASSLGSGPAGYGYTF
.	TRBV10-3	TRBJ2-7	CAISTERGGLADSSYEQYF
.	TRBV29-1	TRBJ2-2	CSVVGTNTGELFF
.	TRBV4-2	TRBJ2-5	CASSQEHPLPGTQYF
.	TRBV20-1	TRBJ1-5	CSARAGKGNQPQHF
.	TRBV13	TRBJ1-3	CASSLGLETAFSGNTIYF
.	TRBV7-9	TRBJ1-2	CASSLYGTLANYGYTF
TRBD1	TRBV4-1	TRBJ1-4	CASSQSRQGGASEKLFF
TRBD2	TRBV11-2	TRBJ2-7	CASSPGLATYEQYF
TRBD1	TRBV5-1	TRBJ1-5	CASSAAGGAGQPQHF
TRBD2	TRBV6-1	TRBJ2-7	CASQFRTSGTYEQYF
.	TRBV6-1	TRBJ1-4	CASRLIALGEKLFF
TRBD2	TRBV12-3/TRBV12-4	TRBJ2-2	CASSYAETSGSHGELFF
.	TRBV12-3/TRBV12-4	TRBJ2-1	CASSWSPGSYNEQFF
.	TRBV7-2	TRBJ1-2	CASSSGVGYTF
.	TRBV18	TRBJ2-6	CASSPAGSSGANVLTF
.	TRBV7-3	TRBJ1-1	CASSSAGRNTEAFF
TRBD1	TRBV6-2/TRBV6-3	TRBJ2-7	CASSVVYRLLGDSSYEQYF
.	TRBV10-1	TRBJ2-5	CASSPTSEETQYF
.	TRBV12-3/TRBV12-4	TRBJ2-2	CASRTPGTGELFF
.	TRBV3-1	TRBJ1-1	CASARQVNTEAFF
.	TRBV20-1	TRBJ2-3	CSAALGDTQYF
TRBD1	TRBV20-1	TRBJ1-5	CSARPEDRGTQPQHF
.	TRBV10-2	TRBJ2-5	CASSGSTETQYF
.	TRBV2	TRBJ1-6	CASSSRRDALGNSPLHF
TRBD1	TRBV12-3/TRBV12-4	TRBJ1-4	CASRAQGPNEKLFF
.	TRBV6-1	TRBJ2-7	CASRTRVRDNREQYF
TRBD1	TRBV12-3/TRBV12-4	TRBJ1-2	CASRNTGTGHYGYTF
.	TRBV20-1	TRBJ2-7	CSAREGPPPYEQYF
.	TRBV10-3	TRBJ1-6	CAISPASDTNSPLHF
TRBD1	TRBV19	TRBJ2-7	CASSTRDRAYEQYF